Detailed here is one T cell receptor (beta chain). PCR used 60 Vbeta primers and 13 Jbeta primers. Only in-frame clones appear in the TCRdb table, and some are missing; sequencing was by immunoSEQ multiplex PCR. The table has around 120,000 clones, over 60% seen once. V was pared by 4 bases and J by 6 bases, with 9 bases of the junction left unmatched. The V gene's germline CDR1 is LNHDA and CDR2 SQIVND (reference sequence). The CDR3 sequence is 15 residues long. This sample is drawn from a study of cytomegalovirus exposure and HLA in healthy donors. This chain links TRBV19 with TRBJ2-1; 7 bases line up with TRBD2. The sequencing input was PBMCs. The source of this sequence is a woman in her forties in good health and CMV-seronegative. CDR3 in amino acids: CASSTLAAGVNEQFF. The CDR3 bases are TGTGCCAGTAGTACTCTAGCGGCGGGGGTCAATGAGCAGTTCTTC.